This T cell receptor (beta chain) was sequenced for a study of T cell repertoires in ileal Crohn's disease (dated by TCRdb to the late 2010s). At the level of the whole study: The median duration of disease was approximately 7.9 years, and at the time of surgery 30% to 35% of patients were active smokers. A total of roughly 150 mucosal samples from roughly 60 patients were sequenced, collected from several sites on the surgical specimen as well as at postoperative endoscopy. For commercial TCRB immunosequencing, five hundred nanograms of biopsy DNA were submitted for each sample. Running in parallel with the study was a multicentre cohort set up to find predictors of early endoscopic recurrence following ileocolonic resection. Biopsies taken from the proximal margin of the surgical specimen made up the MI samples. TCR repertoire analysis was performed in around 57 Crohn's disease patients drawn from a prospective multicentre cohort. A Rutgeerts score above i0 was used to define endoscopic postoperative recurrence. About half of the patients received postoperative therapy: some 12 received thiopurines and over 15 received anti-TNF agents. Every patient underwent surgery because of a complication, which was stricturing disease in approximately 61% and penetrating disease in around 40%.

The sample's time point label, in plain terms: proximal margin of the surgical specimen (macroscopically non-inflamed). Adults with ileal or ileocolonic Crohn's disease and an indication for ileocolonic resection were eligible for inclusion. Whole ileal mucosal biopsies were kept frozen at -80 degrees C prior to DNA extraction. Genomic DNA was extracted from frozen whole biopsies using a TRizol-based method and was quantified with a NanoDrop 2000 spectrophotometer. Receptor libraries were prepared by the immunoSEQ multiplex PCR assay. Adaptive Biotechnology amplified the CDR3 regions from genomic DNA with a two-step multiplex PCR designed to control amplification bias. In the first PCR, primers covered every V and J gene segment, and in the second PCR, barcodes and Illumina adapters were added. An Illumina instrument was used to sequence the CDR3 libraries. Regarding the original processing steps: The analysis used both the pipelines supplied by the vendor and custom analysis of the raw data in R/Bioconductor with R version 3.3.0. Clonality, ranging from 0 to 1, was calculated as the inverse of the normalised Shannon entropy of all productive clones. The repertoire share taken up by the top 100 clones defined high-frequency clones, and only clones that passed a 95% confidence test were kept. Overlap between samples was measured with the Morisita-Horn index, while repertoire diversity was measured with the Simpson index. TCRdb re-hosts the immuneACCESS table, in-frame sequences only. Its copies lack some clones; in the studies checked, an unresolved V gene accounts for under half of them, and the cause for the rest is not known. Clonal size and the V and J genes are those of that table, whereas D and trimming came from the DNA. This sample has approximately 3,000 clones in its table, and under 75% of those were observed once. The ten largest clones add up to roughly 25% of the sample.

Here is what the overall study found, with its caveats: Endoscopic recurrence was linked to a higher percentage of high-frequency clones at surgery, and recurrence occurred in every patient whose clonality exceeded 26.8% (18/57). A significantly higher proportion of clonal expansions was observed in active smokers at surgery than in non-smokers (about 25% vs 20%, p=0.02). Only a subgroup of patients, of unstated size, had mucosal CD4 and CD8 T cells sorted and sequenced. Compared with CD4 T cells, sorted CD8 T cells held more high-frequency clones, which suggests that the mucosal expansions were mostly CD8.

A remark on this clone: There is no known antigen for this receptor. Base quality data are lacking; no much larger clone is found one base away. Within the sample, other DNA sequences also encode this same CDR3.

V and J are truncated by 4 bases and 1 base respectively, leaving an intervening sequence of 4 bases. The CDR3 starts with the cysteine, ends with the phenylalanine, and has 11 residues. Kept here is only the CDR3 DNA, which spans 33 bases and is read in frame from base 1. The germline V gene encodes CDR1 DFQATT and CDR2 SNEGSKA (reference sequence). The rearrangement combines TRBV20-1 with TRBJ1-1, with the D segment identity uncertain. The sequence derives from an adult with Crohn's disease. The sequenced sample was ileal tissue. DNA sequence: TGCAGTGCTACCGGGAACACTGAAGCTTTCTTT. Its coded protein is CSATGNTEAFF.